This T cell receptor (beta chain) was sequenced during a study of breast tumors, draining lymph nodes, adjacent tissues. Samples came from axillary lymph nodes draining the breast cancer. V lost 5 bases, J lost 5 bases, and 16 bases lay in between. The length of the CDR3 is 15 residues. The V gene's germline CDR1 is SNHLY and CDR2 FYNNEI. TCRdb re-analysed the multiplex PCR reads in MiXCR, keeping a single row per CDR3 protein. The sample yields over 200,000 distinct CDR3 sequences, approximately 30% seen once. This clonotype was picked up many times. The clonotype originates from a female donor with breast cancer. Some clones in this sample may be carry-over from other donors' samples. The rearrangement joins TRBV2 to TRBJ1-5; no clear D. Material: axillary lymph node tissue. As DNA, the CDR3 is TGTGCCAGCAGTTTGGACGCCACGAACTATCAGCCCCAGCATTTT. This encodes CASSLDATNYQPQHF.